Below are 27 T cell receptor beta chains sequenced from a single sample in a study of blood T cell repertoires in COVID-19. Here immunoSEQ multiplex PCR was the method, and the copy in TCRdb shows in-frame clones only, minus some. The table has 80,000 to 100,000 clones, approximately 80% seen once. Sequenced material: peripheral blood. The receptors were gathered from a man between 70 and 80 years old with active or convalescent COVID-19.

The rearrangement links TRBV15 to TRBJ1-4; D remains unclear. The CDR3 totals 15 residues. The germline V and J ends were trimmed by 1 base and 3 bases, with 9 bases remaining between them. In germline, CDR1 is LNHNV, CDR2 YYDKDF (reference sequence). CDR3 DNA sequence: TGTGCCACCAGCAGAGGGAGGGATCCTAATGAAAAACTGTTTTTT. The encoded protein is CATSRGRDPNEKLFF.

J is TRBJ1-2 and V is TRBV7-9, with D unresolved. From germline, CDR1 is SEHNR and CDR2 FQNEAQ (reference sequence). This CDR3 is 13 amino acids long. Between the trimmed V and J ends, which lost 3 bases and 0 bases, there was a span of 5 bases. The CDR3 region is CASSFYTNYGYTF. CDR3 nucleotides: TGTGCCAGCAGCTTTTACACTAACTATGGCTACACCTTC.

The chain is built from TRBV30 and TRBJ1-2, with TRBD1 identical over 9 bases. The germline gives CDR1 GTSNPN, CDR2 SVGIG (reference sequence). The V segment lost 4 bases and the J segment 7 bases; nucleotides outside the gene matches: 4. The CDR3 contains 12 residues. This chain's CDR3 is CAWKQGAGGYTF. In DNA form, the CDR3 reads TGTGCCTGGAAACAGGGGGCTGGTGGCTACACCTTC. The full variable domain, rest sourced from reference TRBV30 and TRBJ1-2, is SQTIHQWPATLVQPVGSPLSLECTVEGTSNPNLYWYRQAAGRGLQLLFYSVGIGQISSEVPQNLSASRPQDRQFILSSKKLLLSDSGFYLCAWKQGAGGYTFGSGTRLTVV.

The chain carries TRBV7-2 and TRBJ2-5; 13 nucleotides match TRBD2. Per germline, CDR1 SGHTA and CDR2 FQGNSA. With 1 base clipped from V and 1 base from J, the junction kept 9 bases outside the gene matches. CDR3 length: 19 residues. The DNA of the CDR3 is TGTGCCAGCAGCTTAGTTGCGGGGACTAGCGGGGAGGTCCAAGAGACCCAGTACTTC. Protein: CASSLVAGTSGEVQETQYF.

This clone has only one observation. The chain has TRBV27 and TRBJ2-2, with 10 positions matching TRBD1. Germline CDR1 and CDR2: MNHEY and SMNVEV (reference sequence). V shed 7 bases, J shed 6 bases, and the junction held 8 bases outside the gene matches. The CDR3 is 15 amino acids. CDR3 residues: CASNPGQGKPGELFF. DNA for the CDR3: TGTGCCAGCAATCCGGGACAGGGGAAGCCCGGGGAGCTGTTTTTT.

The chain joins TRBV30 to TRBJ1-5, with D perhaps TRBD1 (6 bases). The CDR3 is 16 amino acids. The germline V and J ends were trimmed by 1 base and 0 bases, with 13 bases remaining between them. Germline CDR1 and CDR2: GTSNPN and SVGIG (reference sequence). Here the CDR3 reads CAWSDRTAYSNQPQHF. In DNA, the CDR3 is TGTGCCTGGAGTGACCGGACAGCCTATAGCAATCAGCCCCAGCATTTT.

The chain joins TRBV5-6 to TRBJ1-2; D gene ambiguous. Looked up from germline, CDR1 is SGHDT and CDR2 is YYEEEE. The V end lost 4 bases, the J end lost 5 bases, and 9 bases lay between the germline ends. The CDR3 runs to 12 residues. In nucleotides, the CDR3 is TGTGCCAGCAGCGTTAGAGGGTATGGCTACACCTTC. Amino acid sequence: CASSVRGYGYTF.

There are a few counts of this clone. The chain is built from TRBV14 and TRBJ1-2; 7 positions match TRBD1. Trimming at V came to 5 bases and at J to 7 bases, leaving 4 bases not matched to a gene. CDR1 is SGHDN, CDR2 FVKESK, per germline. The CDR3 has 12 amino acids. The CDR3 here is CASSYGTAGYTF. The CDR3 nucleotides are TGTGCCAGCAGCTACGGGACAGCTGGCTACACCTTC.

DNA of the CDR3: TGCGCCAGCAGCACGGGACAGATATTTGGAAACACCATATATTTT. Translation: CASSTGQIFGNTIYF. This chain joins TRBV5-1 and TRBJ1-3; TRBD1 agrees at 7 bases. The V segment lost 4 bases and the J segment 3 bases; nucleotides outside the gene matches: 7. Germline V gives CDR1 SGHRS, CDR2 YFSETQ. The CDR3 has 15 amino acids.

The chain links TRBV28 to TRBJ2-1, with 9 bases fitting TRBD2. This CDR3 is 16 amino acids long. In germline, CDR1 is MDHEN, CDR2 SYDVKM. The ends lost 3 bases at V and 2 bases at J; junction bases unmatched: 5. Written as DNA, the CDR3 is TGTGCCAGCAGTTTCGGCGGGGGGGTCACCTACAATGAGCAGTTCTTC. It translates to CASSFGGGVTYNEQFF.

CDR3 residues: CASSMAYRQGMGYTF. As DNA, the CDR3 is TGCGCCAGCAGCATGGCGTATCGACAGGGAATGGGCTACACCTTC. The chain joins TRBV5-1 to TRBJ1-2; 7 bases are shared with TRBD1. The V gene's germline CDR1 is SGHRS and CDR2 YFSETQ. CDR3 length: 15 amino acids. V shed 4 bases, J shed 8 bases, and the junction held 14 bases outside the gene matches. The full variable domain, its missing parts supplied by reference TRBV5-1 and TRBJ1-2, is KAGVTQTPRYLIKTRGQQVTLSCSPISGHRSVSWYQQTPGQGLQFLFEYFSETQRNKGNFPGRFSGRQFSNSRSEMNVSTLELGDSALYLCASSMAYRQGMGYTFGSGTRLTVV.

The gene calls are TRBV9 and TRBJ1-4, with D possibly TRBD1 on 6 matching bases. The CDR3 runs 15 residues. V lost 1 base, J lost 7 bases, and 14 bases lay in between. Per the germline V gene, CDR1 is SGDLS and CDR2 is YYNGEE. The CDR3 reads CASSVKQGRGEKLFF. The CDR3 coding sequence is TGTGCCAGCAGCGTAAAACAGGGACGGGGTGAAAAACTGTTTTTT.

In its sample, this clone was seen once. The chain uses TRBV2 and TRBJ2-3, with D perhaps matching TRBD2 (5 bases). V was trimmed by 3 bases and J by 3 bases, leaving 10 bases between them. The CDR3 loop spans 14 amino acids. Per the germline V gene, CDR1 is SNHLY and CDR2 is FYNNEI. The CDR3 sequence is CASSERDSTDTQYF. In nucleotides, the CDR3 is TGTGCCAGCAGTGAGAGGGATTCGACAGATACGCAGTATTTT.

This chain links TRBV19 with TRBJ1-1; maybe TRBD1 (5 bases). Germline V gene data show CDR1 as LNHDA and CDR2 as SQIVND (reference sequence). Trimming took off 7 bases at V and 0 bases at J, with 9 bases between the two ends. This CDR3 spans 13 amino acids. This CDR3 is CASNPTVNTEAFF. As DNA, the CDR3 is TGTGCCAGTAACCCGACAGTGAACACTGAAGCTTTCTTT.

CDR3 region: CASSLPGTGVTNEQFF. The CDR3 DNA is TGCGCCAGCAGCTTACCGGGGACAGGGGTTACCAATGAGCAGTTCTTC. The V call is TRBV5-1, the J call TRBJ2-1; 10 positions match TRBD1. Germline loops: CDR1 SGHRS, CDR2 YFSETQ. The CDR3 sequence is 16 residues long. V lost 2 bases and J lost 6; bases outside the gene matches: 8.

CDR3 sequence: CASSGQSNTEAFF. In DNA form, the CDR3 reads TGTGCCAGCTCAGGACAGTCCAACACTGAAGCTTTCTTT. The rearrangement uses TRBV18 and TRBJ1-1, with D perhaps TRBD1 (6 bases). The CDR3 extends over 13 amino acids. Deletions cut 5 bases from V and 2 bases from J, with 9 bases between. Per germline, CDR1 KGHSH and CDR2 LQKENI.

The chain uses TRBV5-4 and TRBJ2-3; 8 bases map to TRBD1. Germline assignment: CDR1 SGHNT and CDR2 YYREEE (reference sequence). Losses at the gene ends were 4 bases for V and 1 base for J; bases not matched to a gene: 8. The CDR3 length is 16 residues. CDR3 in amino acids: CASSQPTGARTDTQYF. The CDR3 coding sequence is TGTGCCAGCAGCCAACCGACAGGGGCCCGCACAGATACGCAGTATTTT.

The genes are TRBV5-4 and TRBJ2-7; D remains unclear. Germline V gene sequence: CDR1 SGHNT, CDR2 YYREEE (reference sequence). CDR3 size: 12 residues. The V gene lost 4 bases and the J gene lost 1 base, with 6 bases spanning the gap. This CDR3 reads CASSGNSYEQYF. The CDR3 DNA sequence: TGTGCCAGCAGCGGCAATTCCTACGAGCAGTACTTC.

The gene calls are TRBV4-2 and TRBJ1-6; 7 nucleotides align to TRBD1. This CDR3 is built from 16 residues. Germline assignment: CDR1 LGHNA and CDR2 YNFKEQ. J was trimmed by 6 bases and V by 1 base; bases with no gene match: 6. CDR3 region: CASSQGSTGVNSPLHF. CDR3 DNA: TGTGCCAGCAGCCAAGGCTCAACAGGGGTTAATTCACCCCTCCACTTT.

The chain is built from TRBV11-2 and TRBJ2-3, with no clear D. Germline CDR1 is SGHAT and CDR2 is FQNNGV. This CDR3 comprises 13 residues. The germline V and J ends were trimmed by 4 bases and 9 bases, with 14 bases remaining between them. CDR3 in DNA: TGTGCCAGCAGCTCAAGCACGCGATCGACGCAGTATTTT. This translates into CASSSSTRSTQYF.

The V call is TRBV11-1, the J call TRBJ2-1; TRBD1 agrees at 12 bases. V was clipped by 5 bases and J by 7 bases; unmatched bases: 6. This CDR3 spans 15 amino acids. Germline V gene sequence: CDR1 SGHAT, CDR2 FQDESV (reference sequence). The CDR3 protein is CASSPRDRGLNEQFF. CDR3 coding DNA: TGTGCCAGCAGCCCCCGGGACAGGGGGCTTAATGAGCAGTTCTTC.

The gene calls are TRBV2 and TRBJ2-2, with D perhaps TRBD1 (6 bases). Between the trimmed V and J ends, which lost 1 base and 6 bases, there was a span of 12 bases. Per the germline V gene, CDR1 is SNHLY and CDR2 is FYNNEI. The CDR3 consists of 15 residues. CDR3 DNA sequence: TGTGCCAGCAGTGAAGGACAGGCGAGGGCCGGGGAGCTGTTTTTT. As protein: CASSEGQARAGELFF.

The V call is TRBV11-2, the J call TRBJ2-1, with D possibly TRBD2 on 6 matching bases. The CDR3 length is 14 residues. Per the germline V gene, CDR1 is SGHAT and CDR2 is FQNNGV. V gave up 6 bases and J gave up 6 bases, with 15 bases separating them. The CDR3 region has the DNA TGTGCCAGCAGGGGACTCCATTGGGCCAATGAGCAGTTCTTC. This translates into CASRGLHWANEQFF.

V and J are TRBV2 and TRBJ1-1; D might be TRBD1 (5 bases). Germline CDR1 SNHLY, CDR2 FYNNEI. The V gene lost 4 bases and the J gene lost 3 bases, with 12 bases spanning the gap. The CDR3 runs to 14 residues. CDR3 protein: CASSVTGGDTEAFF. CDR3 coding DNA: TGTGCCAGCAGTGTGACGGGGGGTGACACTGAAGCTTTCTTT.

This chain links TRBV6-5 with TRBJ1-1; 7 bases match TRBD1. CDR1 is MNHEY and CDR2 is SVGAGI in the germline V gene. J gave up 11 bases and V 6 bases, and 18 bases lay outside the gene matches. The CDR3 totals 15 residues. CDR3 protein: CASRGYSPTGVGAFF. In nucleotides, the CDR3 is TGTGCCAGCAGGGGATACAGCCCAACAGGGGTTGGGGCTTTCTTT.

DNA for the CDR3: TGTGCCAGCAGCGTAGGCCCGACAGGATTTACAGATACGCAGTATTTT. It specifies CASSVGPTGFTDTQYF. This chain uses TRBV9 with TRBJ2-3, with D tentatively TRBD1 (6 bases). Germline CDR1 is SGDLS and CDR2 is YYNGEE. The V and J ends lost 0 bases and 3 bases respectively, with 14 bases between them. This CDR3 region has 16 residues.

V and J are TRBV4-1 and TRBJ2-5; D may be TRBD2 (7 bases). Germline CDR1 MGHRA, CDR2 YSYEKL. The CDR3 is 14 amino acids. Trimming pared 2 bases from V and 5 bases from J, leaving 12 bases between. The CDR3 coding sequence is TGCGCCAGCAGCCAACGAAGGGGGGGGGAGACCCAGTACTTC. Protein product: CASSQRRGGETQYF.